The clone carrying this T cell receptor (beta chain) was counted a single time. The CDR3 runs 13 residues. From germline, CDR1 is SQVTM and CDR2 ANQGSEA. V lost 6 bases and J 1 base, leaving 9 bases between the germline ends. Per the study methods: Estimation of nucleated cell counts was performed using reference gene primer amplification. The method was immunoSEQ multiplex PCR; TCRdb's version includes in-frame clones alone and lacks a portion of them. V, J and clone size derive from that table, while D and trimming were established from the DNA sequence. The repertoire holds under 250,000 clones, with 84% as singletons. The sample comes from a study of blood T cell repertoires in COVID-19. Overall study context: Sites in the United States, Italy and Spain provided acute and convalescent COVID-19 samples. T cells, B-cell-depleted T cells, or PBMCs supplied cDNA or gDNA.

Source material: peripheral blood. The J gene is TRBJ2-2, the V gene TRBV29-1, with a tentative D call TRBD1 (5 bases). This TCR came from a woman aged 40 to 55 who had recovered from COVID-19. CDR3: CSVRTRNTGELFF. The CDR3 DNA is TGCAGCGTGCGGACACGGAACACCGGGGAGCTGTTTTTT.